This TCR beta chain is drawn from a study of blood T cells in healthy people across ages. Study-wide findings and caveats: Changes seen in expanded clonotypes were possibly confounded by donor CMV status left unknown.

A sample-barcoded 5' primer and a J-beta primer mix were used in a second PCR of roughly 6 to 11 cycles. Every molecule of cDNA carried a tag from a template-switch adaptor with 12 random nucleotides. MiXCR, applied by TCRdb to the 5' RACE reads, yields one record per CDR3 protein. Here the sample spans around 1,900,000 distinct CDR3 sequences, roughly two fifths being singletons. This clonotype was counted only a few times. Its antigen is currently unknown. The TCR comes from a human donor in good health. The material sequenced was blood.

The chain's CDR3 is CSVEPSRLAGGLESQYF. The CDR3 DNA reads as TGCAGCGTTGAACCCTCCCGGCTAGCGGGGGGGCTGGAGTCGCAGTATTTT. This rearrangement joins TRBV29-1 to TRBJ2-3; 12 nucleotides match TRBD2. The CDR3 runs 17 residues. Germline-derived CDR1 and CDR2 are SQVTM and ANQGSEA. The junction had 16 bases not matched to a gene; V was cut back by 2 bases and J by 10 bases.